This T cell receptor (beta chain) was recorded in a study of vaccination effects on CD4 cells after COVID-19. Across the whole study: They grew over 1.5 million PBMC in each well, adding about 9.5 IU/ml IL-2 and 7.5 to 10 ug/ml peptides. The study, taken as a whole, reports: Pronounced clonal contraction occurred in clones induced by infection and by vaccine late after vaccination. Of the vaccine-induced clones from healthy vaccinees, merely 1 of 255 recognized common cold coronaviruses as well.

An approximately ten-day culture period preceded the isolation of CD4+ T cells. Each participant received a vaccine that was either BNT162b2 or mRNA-1273, given as two doses. The data were produced by immunoSEQ multiplex PCR, yet TCRdb's version contains in-frame clones alone and is incomplete. The sample consists of more than 35,000 clones, 60% to 75% of them appearing once. Concerning this clone itself: Its antigen is currently unknown.

The CDR3 covers 16 residues. Losses at the gene ends were 0 bases for V and 1 base for J; bases not matched to a gene: 7. The germline V gene encodes CDR1 SQVTM and CDR2 ANQGSEA. The receptor comes from a human donor who received a COVID-19 vaccine. The chain employs TRBV29-1 and TRBJ2-7; TRBD2 aligns across 9 bases. The sample here was CD4+ T cells from PBMCs cultured without peptide, taken after COVID-19 vaccination. For the CDR3, the DNA is TGCAGCGTTGAAGAGCGGCTAGCGGGGTTTTCCTACGAGCAGTACTTC. Translated: CSVEERLAGFSYEQYF.